A single T cell receptor beta chain is shown here with its context. Its antigen is still unknown. No base-level quality is on record; no much larger clone is a single base apart. The source of the sample is a study of blood T cells in healthy people across ages (dated by TCRdb to about 2015). In the study overall: In model experiments, roughly one uniquely barcoded TCR beta cDNA molecule per two T cells was captured by template switching. Using the same blood draw, the study looked at two additional independent replicas of 1 million unique cDNA reads for two donors, one aged 18 to 30 and the other aged 80 or older. Age-related changes in TCR beta repertoire diversity were measured in the study by deep sequencing normalized with unique cDNA molecular identifiers. The donors were split into four age groups: young (average 16 years), middle-aged (roughly 39), aged (62) and long-lived (approximately 80). To avoid experimental bias, donors of different ages were distributed randomly across sequencing lanes. The research as a whole found: A strong correlation was found between observed TCR beta diversity and the percentage of naive T cells measured by flow cytometry. The long-lived group showed more naive CD4+ T cells, fewer expanded clones and increased TCR diversity than the aged group, suggesting age selection. As age increased, observed TCR beta diversity per million T cells dropped in a roughly linear way, and a significant reduction was already evident by age 40. Bulk unsorted PBMC profiling prevented conclusive comparison of naive and antigen-experienced compartments. Estimates of total diversity from one million sequenced T cells were regarded as lower bounds and underestimates. The CMV infection status of donors was not known, potentially confounding age-related changes in expanded clonotypes.

The library came from 5' RACE. Sequencer: Illumina HiSeq 2500. The second PCR ran for about 6 to 11 cycles and used a J-beta primer mix along with a sample-barcoded 5' primer. A unique molecular identifier was introduced onto each TCR beta cDNA molecule by a template-switch 5' adaptor carrying 12 random nucleotides. Each sample yielded at least 3 million CDR3-containing paired-end reads. The Mint cDNA synthesis kit, primed by a TRBC-specific oligonucleotide, was used to synthesize first-strand cDNA from all RNA. All cDNA was treated with uracil-DNA glycosylase and then went through a first 18-cycle PCR with the universal primers M1SS and BC2_uni_R. From the authors' description of their analysis: Each sample was normalized by randomly selecting 1 million high-quality reads, each carrying a distinct molecular identifier. Instead of being binned into consensus sequences, reads with shared molecular identifiers were discarded. MiTCR, with a Q25 quality threshold and the strictest error-elimination algorithm, was used for CDR3 identification, clonotype clustering and error correction. Lower-bound total TCR beta diversity was estimated with a nonparametric unseen species model using Euler transformation. TCRdb cleaned the public reads at Q25 with fastp, built clones with MiXCR and kept in-frame beta chains. Each CDR3 protein appears once, grouped with its most common genes and DNA. TCRdb, rather than the study authors, made the V and J calls. Here the sample has about a million distinct CDR3 sequences; roughly 43% occur a single time. The ten largest clonotypes hold about an eighth of the sample.

The donors were under 40 Caucasian individuals from Russia, aged about 6 to 100 years, who were systemically healthy. Each donor gave 9.5 to 10 milliliters of peripheral blood, drawn into EDTA-treated Vacutainer tubes. PBMCs were isolated by Ficoll-Paque density-gradient centrifugation, with at least 6 million obtained per sample. Trizol reagent was used to extract total RNA from PBMCs, with at least 5 micrograms per sample. The percentages of naive CD45RAhigh/CD27high T cells were determined by flow cytometry on a PBMC aliquot from every donor. The germline V gene encodes CDR1 MDHEN and CDR2 SYDVKM. V lost 1 base and J lost 10 bases, and the count of bases not matched to a germline gene is 6. Including the terminal cysteine and phenylalanine, the CDR3 comprises 14 residues. Here the CDR3 DNA is all that survives: 42 bases in frame from base 1.

Sequencing was carried out using blood. This receptor was identified in a man between 25 and 39 years old in good health. The chain couples TRBV28 to TRBJ1-1, with TRBD1 matching 10 junction bases. The nucleotide sequence reads as follows: TGTGCCAGCAGTTTATTGGGGACAGGGGATAGAGCTTTCTTT. It codes for CASSLLGTGDRAFF.